A single sample is the source of the 12 T cell receptor beta chains below, sequenced in a study of T cell responses to AZD1222 COVID-19 vaccine. Assay used: immunoSEQ multiplex PCR; TCRdb lists only in-frame clones, some missing. The profile covers over 65,000 clones, with approximately 82% appearing a single time and roughly 21% taken by the ten largest. The specimen comprised peripheral blood, sampled on day 0 of AZD1222 vaccination. Receptors originate from an adult in good health.

The gene calls are TRBV7-2 and TRBJ2-6; 10 nucleotides line up with TRBD1. V was clipped by 3 bases and J by 0 bases; unmatched bases: 5. Germline CDR1 and CDR2: SGHTA and FQGNSA. This CDR3 spans 18 amino acids. CDR3: CASSFPGQGSSGANVLTF. The CDR3 coding sequence is TGTGCCAGCAGCTTCCCGGGACAGGGGAGCTCTGGGGCCAACGTCCTGACTTTC.

The CDR3: CASSQTPLYEQYF. The CDR3, as DNA: TGTGCCAGCAGTCAAACCCCCCTCTACGAGCAGTACTTC. V gene TRBV27 combines with J gene TRBJ2-7; D call uncertain. The CDR3 length is 13 residues. The germline V gene has CDR1 MNHEY and CDR2 SMNVEV (reference sequence). Trimming left V 5 bases short and J 3 bases short, with 11 bases between.

This chain connects TRBV6-5 to TRBJ1-5; a possible D gene is TRBD1 (6 bases). From germline, CDR1 is MNHEY and CDR2 SVGAGI. V shed 3 bases and J shed 5 bases, with 14 bases lying between them. The CDR3 covers 15 residues. The CDR3 is CASSYGGGQDQPQHF. DNA of the CDR3: TGTGCCAGCAGTTATGGCGGGGGGCAGGATCAGCCCCAGCATTTT.

The rearrangement joins TRBV5-8 to TRBJ2-3; 10 bases fit TRBD2. Germline CDR1 is SGHTS and CDR2 is YDEGEE. V lost 3 bases, J lost 3 bases, and 4 bases stayed unmatched. The CDR3 has 15 residues. The CDR3 DNA reads TGTGCCAGCAGCTCAGGACTAGCGGCAACAGATACGCAGTATTTT. Amino acids: CASSSGLAATDTQYF.

This chain links TRBV5-6 with TRBJ2-5; D unresolved. Germline V gene sequence: CDR1 SGHDT, CDR2 YYEEEE. V was clipped by 0 bases and J by 1 base, with 7 bases between them. The CDR3 spans 14 residues. This CDR3 is CASSLGRSQETQYF. The CDR3 nucleotides read TGTGCCAGCAGCTTGGGACGGAGCCAAGAGACCCAGTACTTC. The complete variable domain, with remaining parts taken from reference TRBV5-6 and TRBJ2-5, reads DAGVTQSPTHLIKTRGQQVTLRCSPKSGHDTVSWYQQALGQGPQFIFQYYEEEERQRGNFPDRFSGHQFPNYSSELNVNALLLGDSALYLCASSLGRSQETQYFGPGTRLLVL.

The chain couples TRBV15 to TRBJ2-7; possible D gene TRBD2, 5 bases. CDR3 length equals 14 residues. The V end lost 5 bases, the J end lost 2 bases, and 13 bases lay between the germline ends. The V gene's germline CDR1 is LNHNV and CDR2 YYDKDF (reference sequence). In DNA form, the CDR3 reads TGTGCCACCAGCCCCACGGGATCCCCCTACGAGCAGTACTTC. This encodes CATSPTGSPYEQYF. Drawing the rest from reference TRBV15 and TRBJ2-7, the complete variable domain is DAMVIQNPRYQVTQFGKPVTLSCSQTLNHNVMYWYQQKSSQAPKLLFHYYDKDFNNEADTPDNFQSRRPNTSFCFLDIRSPGLGDTAMYLCATSPTGSPYEQYFGPGTRLTVT.

The chain joins TRBV19 to TRBJ1-2; 10 bases are a match to TRBD1. CDR1 and CDR2 (germline): LNHDA, SQIVND (reference sequence). This CDR3 contains 15 residues. J lost 2 bases, V lost 4 bases, and 4 bases had no gene match. CDR3 sequence: CASSKEGQGNYGYTF. The CDR3 coding sequence is TGTGCCAGTAGTAAAGAGGGACAGGGGAACTATGGCTACACCTTC.

The genes are TRBV28 and TRBJ2-1; no reliable D call. The CDR3 runs to 13 residues. The V end was cut by 3 bases, the J end by 4 bases, with 7 bases between. Per germline, CDR1 MDHEN and CDR2 SYDVKM. CDR3 DNA sequence: TGTGCCAGCAGTTTCGGAATTTACAATGAGCAGTTCTTC. Translated: CASSFGIYNEQFF.

The V and J genes are TRBV7-2 and TRBJ1-5, with D perhaps TRBD1 (5 bases). The CDR3 spans 14 residues. The V end lost 1 base, the J end lost 5 bases, and 9 bases lay between the germline ends. Looked up from germline, CDR1 is SGHTA and CDR2 is FQGNSA. The CDR3 spells CASSLGQFDQPQHF. In nucleotides, the CDR3 is TGTGCCAGCAGCTTAGGACAGTTCGATCAGCCCCAGCATTTT.

This chain links TRBV29-1 with TRBJ1-1, with D possibly being TRBD1 (6 bases). V was shortened by 3 bases and J by 11 bases, with 10 bases between the two germline ends. Germline V gene sequence: CDR1 SQVTM, CDR2 ANQGSEA. There are 10 residues in the CDR3. This CDR3 reads CSVDTGAAFF. As DNA, the CDR3 is TGCAGCGTTGATACGGGGGCCGCTTTCTTT.

The chain is built from TRBV3-1 (or the pseudogene TRBV3-2) and TRBJ1-2; D perhaps matches TRBD1 (6 bases). Germline CDR1 and CDR2: LGHDT and YNNKEL (reference sequence). The CDR3 spans 15 residues. With 1 base removed from V and 1 base from J, the gap between germline ends came to 10 bases. CDR3 amino acids: CASSQGTVHNYGYTF. The CDR3, as DNA: TGTGCCAGCAGCCAAGGGACAGTCCATAACTATGGCTACACCTTC.

In the case of this clone: The identical CDR3 is also encoded by other nucleotide sequences in the sample. This chain uses TRBV19 with TRBJ1-5; D ambiguous. Germline V gene sequence: CDR1 LNHDA, CDR2 SQIVND (reference sequence). Deletions cut 6 bases from V and 0 bases from J, with 9 bases between. This CDR3 has 14 residues. The CDR3 coding sequence is TGTGCCAGTAGCGGCGGCGCTAGCAATCAGCCCCAGCATTTT. Translating gives CASSGGASNQPQHF.